This T cell receptor (beta chain) was identified in a study of CD8 T cells in ankylosing spondylitis. Study findings and constraints: Characteristic, it appeared, of ankylosing spondylitis blood was a TCR beta motif of roughly 8 highly homologous variants.

This clonotype was seen at least ten times. Its antigen is not known. Each CDR3 protein is one row after TCRdb ran MiXCR on the 5' RACE reads. Of about 540,000 distinct CDR3 sequences detected, about 13% appear once; the ten largest clones hold around 6.8%. The CDR3 is 16 amino acids. Germline CDR1 and CDR2: LGHNA and YNFKEQ. V gave up 6 bases and J gave up 7 bases; unmatched junction bases: 10. The clonotype comes from a male donor with ankylosing spondylitis. The chain combines TRBV4-2 with TRBJ2-1; 12 bases align to TRBD2. The sequenced sample was blood, either unsorted or a sorted T cell fraction (not recorded which). CDR3 amino acids: CASRQHRTSGINEQFF. CDR3 sequence (DNA): TGTGCCAGCAGACAACACCGGACTAGCGGGATAAATGAGCAGTTCTTC.